One and the same sample provided the 25 T cell receptor beta chains below, sequenced in a study of T-cell reconstitution after alpha-beta-depleted transplantation in children. TCRbeta library construction was performed incorporating unique molecular identifiers. One entry per CDR3 protein results from TCRdb running MiXCR on the PCR reads. Counted here are 350,000 to 450,000 distinct CDR3 sequences, just over 20% occurring once; the ten biggest clones make up less than 4.5%. The starting material was PBMCs from the stem cell graft donor, obtained from the stem cell graft. These receptors were obtained from a human donor who donated a stem cell graft to a child with acute myeloid leukemia.

In this sample, this clonotype turned up a few times. This chain connects TRBV2 to TRBJ2-5, with a tentative D call TRBD1 (5 bases). The CDR3 spans 13 residues. V was cut by 1 base and J by 5 bases, with 8 bases left in between. Looked up from germline, CDR1 is SNHLY and CDR2 is FYNNEI. This chain's CDR3 is CASSEGGRETQYF. Here the CDR3 DNA reads TGTGCCAGCAGTGAAGGGGGCAGGGAGACCCAGTACTTC.

This clonotype was seen ten or more times. CDR3 nucleotides: TGTGCCAGCAGTGAAGTGGGAGGAAACACCGGGGAGCTGTTTTTT. Translation: CASSEVGGNTGELFF. V is TRBV6-4 and J is TRBJ2-2; a weak D match, TRBD2 (6 bases). Trimming stripped 3 bases from V and 2 bases from J, with 10 bases between. In germline, CDR1 is MRHNA, CDR2 SNTAGT. The CDR3 runs 15 residues.

This clonotype was recorded many times. This sequence joins TRBV12-3 or TRBV12-4 and TRBJ2-7, with D possibly matching TRBD1 (5 bases). Trimming cost V 5 bases and J 2 bases, with 16 bases left between them. The CDR3 totals 15 residues. CDR3 nucleotides: TGTGCCAGCAGTCAGGGAACCCCCAGCCCCTACGAGCAGTACTTC. Protein product: CASSQGTPSPYEQYF.

The V and J genes are TRBV7-3 and TRBJ2-2, with 9 nucleotides matching TRBD2. Per germline, CDR1 SGHTA and CDR2 FQGTGA. Trimming at V came to 0 bases and at J to 1 base, leaving 6 bases not matched to a gene. The CDR3 covers 18 residues. The CDR3 coding sequence is TGTGCCAGCAGCTTAACGGGTAGCGGGAGACAGAACACCGGGGAGCTGTTTTTT. It specifies CASSLTGSGRQNTGELFF.

This clonotype was counted only a few times. The rearrangement joins TRBV20-1 to TRBJ2-2; D call uncertain. CDR1 and CDR2 (germline): DFQATT, SNEGSKA (reference sequence). This CDR3 spans 15 amino acids. V dropped 0 bases and J dropped 4 bases, with 12 bases sitting between them. CDR3 coding DNA: TGCAGTGCTAGAGATTTGAAAGGTAGCACCGGGGAGCTGTTTTTT. Translation gives CSARDLKGSTGELFF.

As for this clonotype: This could be a read error, since a much larger clone is one nucleotide away. The chain uses TRBV12-3 or TRBV12-4 and TRBJ2-1, with 12 positions matching TRBD2. Trimming cost V 10 bases and J 8 bases; bases outside gene matches: 6. The CDR3 covers 13 residues. The CDR3 region is CAIAGTSGYEQFF. In DNA form, the CDR3 reads TGTGCCATCGCCGGGACTAGCGGGTATGAGCAGTTCTTC.

This clonotype was counted between two and nine times. The chain is built from TRBV9 and TRBJ2-1, with D possibly being TRBD1 or TRBD2 (6 bases each). This CDR3 contains 19 residues. The ends were cut back, 5 bases at V and 0 bases at J, with 24 bases in the middle. Germline CDR1 SGDLS, CDR2 YYNGEE. CDR3 DNA sequence: TGTGCCAGCAGAGGGGGTGATTCGGGGGATCAGAACTCCTACAATGAGCAGTTCTTC. This translates into CASRGGDSGDQNSYNEQFF. Combining the CDR3 with reference TRBV9 and TRBJ2-1 gives the whole variable domain DSGVTQTPKHLITATGQRVTLRCSPRSGDLSVYWYQQSLDQGLQFLIQYYNGEERAKGNILERFSAQQFPDLHSELNLSSLELGDSALYFCASRGGDSGDQNSYNEQFFGPGTRLTVL.

The CDR3 DNA reads as TGTGCCAGCAGTCTCCGACTGAGGAACACTGAAGCTTTCTTT. Translated, it gives CASSLRLRNTEAFF. The V gene is TRBV12-3 or TRBV12-4, the J gene TRBJ1-1; D is undetermined. Trimming removed 5 bases at V and 1 base at J, with 11 bases between. The CDR3 covers 14 residues.

In its sample, this clonotype was seen a few times. J is TRBJ2-3 and V is TRBV29-1; D call uncertain. CDR1 is SQVTM, CDR2 ANQGSEA, per germline. The CDR3 runs to 16 residues. Trimming removed 0 bases from V and 0 bases from J, with 13 bases in between. The CDR3: CSVEDPAKTSTDTQYF. In DNA, the CDR3 is TGCAGCGTTGAAGACCCAGCCAAGACTAGCACAGATACGCAGTATTTT.

This clonotype was seen at least ten times. The chain combines TRBV29-1 with TRBJ2-1; TRBD2 agrees at 7 bases. J was trimmed by 6 bases and V by 0 bases; bases with no gene match: 2. Per germline, CDR1 SQVTM and CDR2 ANQGSEA. This CDR3 comprises 13 residues. CDR3 sequence reads: CSVEERTSNEQFF. The CDR3 DNA reads as TGCAGCGTTGAAGAACGGACTAGCAATGAGCAGTTCTTC.

This clonotype was picked up many times. The V and J genes are TRBV12-3 or TRBV12-4 and TRBJ2-1; 11 nucleotides align to TRBD2. J lost 6 bases, V lost 3 bases, and 4 bases had no gene match. The CDR3 runs 15 residues. The CDR3 DNA sequence: TGTGCCAGCAGTTTGGTACTAGCGGGAGTCAATGAGCAGTTCTTC. It translates to CASSLVLAGVNEQFF.

The V call is TRBV5-5, the J call TRBJ2-3, with 9 bases identical to TRBD1. V trimming: 3 bases; J trimming: 2 bases; junction bases outside the gene matches: 7. CDR3 length: 16 amino acids. Germline CDR1 SGHKS, CDR2 YYEKEE (reference sequence). The CDR3 loop reads CASSSGQGRITDTQYF. In nucleotides, the CDR3 is TGTGCCAGCAGCTCGGGACAGGGCAGGATCACAGATACGCAGTATTTT.

This clonotype has a handful of counts. This chain joins TRBV20-1 and TRBJ2-1; weak D call: TRBD1 (7 bases). CDR1 and CDR2 (germline): DFQATT, SNEGSKA (reference sequence). Trimming stripped 2 bases from V and 0 bases from J, with 29 bases between. The CDR3 spans 21 residues. CDR3 region: CSARRHRTGRPGESSYNEQFF. DNA for the CDR3: TGCAGTGCTAGACGCCATCGGACAGGTCGCCCGGGGGAAAGCTCCTACAATGAGCAGTTCTTC.

The rearrangement links TRBV5-1 to TRBJ2-7; 10 nucleotides agree with TRBD1. With 4 bases clipped from V and 6 bases from J, the junction kept 10 bases outside the gene matches. This CDR3 comprises 15 residues. Germline assignment: CDR1 SGHRS and CDR2 YFSETQ. This CDR3 is CASSLGTGVRREQYF. The CDR3 region has the DNA TGCGCCAGCAGCCTCGGGACAGGGGTCCGGCGCGAGCAGTACTTC.

The rearrangement uses TRBV18 and TRBJ2-2, with D unresolved. V lost 2 bases to trimming and J lost 0 bases, with 13 bases between them. CDR1 KGHSH and CDR2 LQKENI come from the germline V gene. The CDR3 loop spans 17 amino acids. Here the CDR3 DNA reads TGTGCCAGCTCACCAACTGACTCGTTCGCGAACACCGGGGAGCTGTTTTTT. It yields the protein CASSPTDSFANTGELFF. Based on the CDR3 plus reference TRBV18 and TRBJ2-2, the full variable domain is NAGVMQNPRHLVRRRGQEARLRCSPMKGHSHVYWYRQLPEEGLKFMVYLQKENIIDESGMPKERFSAEFPKEGPSILRIQQVVRGDSAAYFCASSPTDSFANTGELFFGEGSRLTVL.

The chain employs TRBV3-1 and TRBJ2-7; 7 bases agree with TRBD1. Germline V lookup: CDR1 LGHDT, CDR2 YNNKEL (reference sequence). The trim removed 5 bases at V and 0 bases at J, leaving 4 bases unmatched. The CDR3 has 14 amino acids. This chain's CDR3 is CASSNRGHSYEQYF. For the CDR3, the DNA is TGTGCCAGCAGCAACAGGGGCCACTCCTACGAGCAGTACTTC.

The chain uses TRBV7-2 and TRBJ2-3; D remains ambiguous. Germline assignment: CDR1 SGHTA and CDR2 FQGNSA. Trimming shortened V by 5 bases and J by 3 bases, and 12 bases separated the two germline ends. CDR3 size: 14 residues. The CDR3 is CASSLQLGTDTQYF. For the CDR3, the DNA is TGTGCCAGCAGCCTTCAGCTGGGGACAGATACGCAGTATTTT. The whole variable domain, filled in from reference TRBV7-2 and TRBJ2-3, reads GAGVSQSPSNKVTEKGKDVELRCDPISGHTALYWYRQSLGQGLEFLIYFQGNSAPDKSGLPSDRFSAERTGGSVSTLTIQRTQQEDSAVYLCASSLQLGTDTQYFGPGTRLTVL.

This sequence joins TRBV20-1 and TRBJ2-3; D remains unclear. The CDR3 is 17 residues long. Germline V gene data show CDR1 as DFQATT and CDR2 as SNEGSKA (reference sequence). Trimming took 6 bases from V and 0 from J, leaving 22 bases between them. The CDR3 loop is CSARSRRGGPSTDTQYF. The DNA for the CDR3 is TGCAGTGCCCGTTCCCGGCGTGGTGGCCCTAGCACAGATACGCAGTATTTT.

Ten or more counts support this clonotype. The rearrangement joins TRBV29-1 to TRBJ1-4; D is unclear. CDR3 length equals 12 residues. The germline gives CDR1 SQVTM, CDR2 ANQGSEA. V lost 3 bases and J 5 bases, leaving 7 bases between the germline ends. The CDR3 spells CSVDVSNEKLFF. The CDR3 DNA sequence: TGCAGCGTTGATGTATCGAATGAAAAACTGTTTTTT.

This chain links TRBV25-1 with TRBJ2-1, with D perhaps TRBD2 (5 bases). The germline gives CDR1 MGHDK, CDR2 SYGVNS. The CDR3 loop spans 16 amino acids. The V and J ends lost 7 bases and 0 bases respectively, with 16 bases between them. The CDR3 nucleotides are TGTGCCAGCACTCAAAGCGGAATGAGCTCCTACAATGAGCAGTTCTTC. Translation: CASTQSGMSSYNEQFF. The variable domain in full, completed from reference TRBV25-1 and TRBJ2-1, reads EADIYQTPRYLVIGTGKKITLECSQTMGHDKMYWYQQDPGMELHLIHYSYGVNSTEKGDLSSESTVSRIRTEHFPLTLESARPSHTSQYLCASTQSGMSSYNEQFFGPGTRLTVL.

The gene calls are TRBV20-1 and TRBJ2-7, with D unresolved. This CDR3 comprises 11 residues. Germline assignment: CDR1 DFQATT and CDR2 SNEGSKA (reference sequence). V was trimmed by 5 bases and J by 3 bases, leaving 8 bases between them. The CDR3 spells CSAEDYYEQYF. DNA for the CDR3: TGCAGTGCTGAAGATTACTACGAGCAGTACTTC.

This clonotype was detected ten times or more. The chain combines TRBV15 with TRBJ2-1; weak D call: TRBD2 (5 bases). V gave up 6 bases and J gave up 1 base, with 19 bases separating them. Germline loops: CDR1 LNHNV, CDR2 YYDKDF (reference sequence). The CDR3 is made up of 17 amino acids. CDR3 region: CATRMRTQLGSYNEQFF. For the CDR3, the DNA is TGTGCCACCAGAATGCGGACTCAGCTAGGGTCCTACAATGAGCAGTTCTTC.

The J gene is TRBJ2-5, the V gene TRBV12-3 or TRBV12-4, with D possibly matching TRBD2 (5 bases). The CDR3 totals 15 residues. Trimming removed 6 bases at V and 4 bases at J, with 18 bases between. CDR3 DNA sequence: TGTGCCAGCAGCCCCCGGACTGTAAGTGGAGAGACCCAGTACTTC. It yields the protein CASSPRTVSGETQYF.

The V call is TRBV15, the J call TRBJ2-7, with D possibly TRBD2 on 5 matching bases. V was cut by 2 bases and J by 2 bases, with 7 bases left in between. CDR1 is LNHNV, CDR2 YYDKDF, per germline (reference sequence). The CDR3 is 13 amino acids. The CDR3 loop is CATSRSGTYEQYF. The CDR3 DNA is TGTGCCACCAGCAGATCGGGGACCTACGAGCAGTACTTC.

This clonotype appeared many times. The J gene is TRBJ1-1, the V gene TRBV29-1; 7 bases are shared with TRBD1. This CDR3 comprises 11 residues. Germline values: CDR1 SQVTM, CDR2 ANQGSEA. The J segment lost 10 bases and the V segment lost 0 bases, leaving 2 bases of the junction unmatched. The CDR3 sequence is CSVEETGSAFF. The DNA for the CDR3 is TGCAGCGTTGAAGAGACAGGGTCAGCTTTCTTT.